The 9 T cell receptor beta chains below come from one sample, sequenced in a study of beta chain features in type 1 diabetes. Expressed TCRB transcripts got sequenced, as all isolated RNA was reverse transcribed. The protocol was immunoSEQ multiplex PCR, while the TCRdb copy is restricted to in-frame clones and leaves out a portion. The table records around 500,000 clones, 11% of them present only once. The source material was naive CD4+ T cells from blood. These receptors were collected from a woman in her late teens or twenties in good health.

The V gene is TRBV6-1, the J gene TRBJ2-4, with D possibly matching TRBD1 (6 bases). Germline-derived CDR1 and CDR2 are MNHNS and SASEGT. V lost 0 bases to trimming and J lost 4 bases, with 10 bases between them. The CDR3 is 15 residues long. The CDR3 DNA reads TGTGCCAGCAGTGAAGCGGGGGCCGCGAAAAACATTCAGTACTTC. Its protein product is CASSEAGAAKNIQYF.

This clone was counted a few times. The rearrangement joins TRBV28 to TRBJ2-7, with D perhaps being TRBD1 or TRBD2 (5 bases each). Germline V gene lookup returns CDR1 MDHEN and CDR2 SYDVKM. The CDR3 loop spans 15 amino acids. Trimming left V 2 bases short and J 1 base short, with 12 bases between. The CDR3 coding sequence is TGTGCCAGCAGTTTAGGTACGTGGGGGTCCTACGAGCAGTACGTC. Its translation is CASSLGTWGSYEQYV.

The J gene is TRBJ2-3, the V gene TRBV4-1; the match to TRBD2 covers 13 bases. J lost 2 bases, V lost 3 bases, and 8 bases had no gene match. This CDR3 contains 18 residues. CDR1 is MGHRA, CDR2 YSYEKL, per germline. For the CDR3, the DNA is TGCGCCAGCAGCCAGGCCGGGACTAGCGGGGCCTACACAGATACGCAGTATTTT. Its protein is CASSQAGTSGAYTDTQYF.

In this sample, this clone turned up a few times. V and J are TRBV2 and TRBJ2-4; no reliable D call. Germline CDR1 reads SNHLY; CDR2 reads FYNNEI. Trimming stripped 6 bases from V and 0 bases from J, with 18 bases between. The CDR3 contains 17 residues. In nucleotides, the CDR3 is TGTGCCAGCAGAACCGCCCCACCAAGGCTAGCCAAAAACATTCAGTACTTC. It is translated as CASRTAPPRLAKNIQYF.

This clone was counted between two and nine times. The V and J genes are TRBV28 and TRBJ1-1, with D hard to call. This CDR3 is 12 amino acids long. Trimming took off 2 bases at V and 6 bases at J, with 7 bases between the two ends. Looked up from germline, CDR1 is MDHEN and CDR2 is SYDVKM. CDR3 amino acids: CASSLRAAEAFF. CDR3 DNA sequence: TGTGCCAGCAGTTTACGGGCAGCTGAAGCTTTCTTT.

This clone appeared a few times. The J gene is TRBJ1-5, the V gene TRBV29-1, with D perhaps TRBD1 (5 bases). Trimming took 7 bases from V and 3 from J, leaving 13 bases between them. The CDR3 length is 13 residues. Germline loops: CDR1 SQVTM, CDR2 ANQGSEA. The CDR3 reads CSAAQGPNQPQHF. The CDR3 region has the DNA TGCAGCGCCGCTCAGGGTCCCAATCAGCCCCAGCATTTT. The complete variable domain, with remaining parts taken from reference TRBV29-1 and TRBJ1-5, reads SAVISQKPSRDICQRGTSLTIQCQVDSQVTMMFWYRQQPGQSLTLIATANQGSEATYESGFVIDKFPISRPNLTFSTLTVSNMSPEDSSIYLCSAAQGPNQPQHFGDGTRLSIL.

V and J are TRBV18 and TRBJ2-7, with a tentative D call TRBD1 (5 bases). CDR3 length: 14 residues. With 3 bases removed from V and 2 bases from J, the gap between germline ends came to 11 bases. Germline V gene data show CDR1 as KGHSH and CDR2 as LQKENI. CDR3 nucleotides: TGTGCCAGCTCACCCCTCGGACAAACCTACGAGCAGTACTTC. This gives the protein CASSPLGQTYEQYF.

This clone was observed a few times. CDR3 bases: TGTGCCACTCGGACAGGTTCAGGGGACGAGCAGTACGTC. It translates to CATRTGSGDEQYV. The chain combines TRBV6-5 with TRBJ2-7; 7 positions match TRBD1. The V segment lost 10 bases and the J segment 5 bases; nucleotides outside the gene matches: 11. Looked up from germline, CDR1 is MNHEY and CDR2 is SVGAGI. The length of the CDR3 is 13 residues.

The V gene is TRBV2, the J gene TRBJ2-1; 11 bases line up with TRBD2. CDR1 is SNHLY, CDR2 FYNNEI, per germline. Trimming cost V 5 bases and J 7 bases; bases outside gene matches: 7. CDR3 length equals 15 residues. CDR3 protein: CASSLLAGVVNEQFF. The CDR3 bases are TGTGCCAGCAGTCTACTAGCGGGAGTAGTGAATGAGCAGTTCTTC.